This TCR beta chain was found in a study of blood T cell repertoires in COVID-19. The CDR3 length is 15 residues. After removal of 5 bases from V and 3 bases from J, the junction contained 8 bases not matched to a gene. CDR1 and CDR2 from the germline V gene are SGHNT and YENEEA. Sequenced by immunoSEQ multiplex PCR; TCRdb stores in-frame clones only, minus some. The data contain under 50,000 clones, approximately 84% of them seen just once; the ten biggest clones take up about 4.4%. This TCR came from a man aged 50 to 60 with active COVID-19. Material for sequencing was peripheral blood. The chain links TRBV11-3 to TRBJ2-3; the match to TRBD2 covers 7 bases. CDR3 DNA: TGTGCCAGCAGCCTGAGCGGGGTGAGGACAGATACGCAGTATTTT. Protein: CASSLSGVRTDTQYF.